The 3 T cell receptor beta chains below were found in one sample sequenced in a study of blood T cell repertoires in COVID-19. Assay: immunoSEQ multiplex PCR; the TCRdb copy retains only in-frame clones and omits some. The data contain under 65,000 clones, about 88% of them singletons. Sequences were obtained from peripheral blood. The receptors derive from a man older than 75 in a cohort sampled during active COVID-19.

This clone has a handful of counts. The CDR3: CASSLTGGTNTGELFF. In DNA, the CDR3 is TGTGCCAGCAGCTTGACAGGGGGCACCAACACCGGGGAGCTGTTTTTT. J is TRBJ2-2 and V is TRBV5-5; TRBD1 aligns across 9 bases. The CDR3 length is 16 residues. Trimming at V came to 1 base and at J to 2 bases, leaving 3 bases not matched to a gene. The V gene's germline CDR1 is SGHKS and CDR2 YYEKEE (reference sequence).

This sequence joins TRBV7-8 and TRBJ1-3; TRBD1 matches at 11 bases. The J segment lost 0 bases and the V segment lost 4 bases, leaving 14 bases of the junction unmatched. The CDR3 sequence is 20 residues long. Germline loops: CDR1 SGHVS, CDR2 FQNEAQ. The CDR3: CASSSIDPGTGGISGNTIYF. CDR3 sequence (DNA): TGTGCCAGCAGCTCAATTGACCCCGGGACAGGGGGAATCTCTGGAAACACCATATATTTT.

This clone was observed a few times. The chain recombines TRBV7-2 with TRBJ2-7, with 12 bases fitting TRBD2. CDR1 is SGHTA, CDR2 FQGNSA, per germline. This CDR3 comprises 17 residues. Unmatched junction bases numbered 9, after V lost 5 bases and J lost 1 base. The chain's CDR3 is CASSATSGGPRSYEQYF. CDR3 nucleotide sequence: TGTGCCAGCAGCGCTACTAGCGGGGGGCCCCGTTCCTACGAGCAGTACTTC.